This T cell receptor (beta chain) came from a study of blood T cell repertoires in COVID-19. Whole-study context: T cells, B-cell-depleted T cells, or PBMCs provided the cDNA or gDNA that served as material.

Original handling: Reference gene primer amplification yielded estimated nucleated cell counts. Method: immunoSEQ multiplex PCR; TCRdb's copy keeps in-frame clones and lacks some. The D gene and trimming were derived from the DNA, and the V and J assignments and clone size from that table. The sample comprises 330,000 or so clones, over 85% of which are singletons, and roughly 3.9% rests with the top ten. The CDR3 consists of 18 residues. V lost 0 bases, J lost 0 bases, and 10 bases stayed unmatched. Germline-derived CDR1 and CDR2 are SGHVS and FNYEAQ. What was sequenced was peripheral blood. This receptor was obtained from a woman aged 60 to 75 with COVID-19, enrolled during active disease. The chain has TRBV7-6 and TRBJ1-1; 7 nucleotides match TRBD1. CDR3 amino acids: CASSLAPGADRLNTEAFF. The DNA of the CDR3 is TGTGCCAGCAGCTTAGCCCCGGGAGCGGACAGGTTGAACACTGAAGCTTTCTTT.